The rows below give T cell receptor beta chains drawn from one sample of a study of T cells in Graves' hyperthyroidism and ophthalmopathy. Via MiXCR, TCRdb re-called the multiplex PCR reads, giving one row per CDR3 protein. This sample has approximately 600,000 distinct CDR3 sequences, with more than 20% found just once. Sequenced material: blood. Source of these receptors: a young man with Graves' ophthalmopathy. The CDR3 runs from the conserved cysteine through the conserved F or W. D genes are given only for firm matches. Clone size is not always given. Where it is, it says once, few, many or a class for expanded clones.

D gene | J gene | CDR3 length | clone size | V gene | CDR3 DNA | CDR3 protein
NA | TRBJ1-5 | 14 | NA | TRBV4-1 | TGCGCCAGCAGCCCCGTGGGTAGTACTCAGCCCCAGCATTTT | CASSPVGSTQPQHF
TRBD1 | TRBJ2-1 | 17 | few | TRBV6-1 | TGTGCCAGCAGTTCGCGACAGGGGGCAACTCCCTACAATGAGCAGTTCTTC | CASSSRQGATPYNEQFF
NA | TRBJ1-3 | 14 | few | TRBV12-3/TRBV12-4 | TGTGCCAGCAGACTGACAGTCTCTGGAAACACCATATATTTT | CASRLTVSGNTIYF
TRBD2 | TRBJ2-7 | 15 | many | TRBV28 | TGTGCCAGCGACCGCTGGGCGGGAGAGGCCTACGAGCAGTACTTC | CASDRWAGEAYEQYF
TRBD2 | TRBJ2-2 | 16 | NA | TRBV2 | TGTGCCAGCAGTGAAAGCGGGGGGCTGGCCACCGGGGAGCTGTTTTTT | CASSESGGLATGELFF
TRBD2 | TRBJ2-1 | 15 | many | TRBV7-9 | TGTGCCAGCAGCTTACCGGCGGGAGGAAAATATGAGCAGTTCTTC | CASSLPAGGKYEQFF
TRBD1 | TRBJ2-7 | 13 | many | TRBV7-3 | TGTGCCAGCAGCCGCGGACAGGGCCTTGAGCAGTACTTC | CASSRGQGLEQYF
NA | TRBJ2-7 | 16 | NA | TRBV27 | TGTGCCAGCAGTTTAAGGGCGGCGGGATCCACGGGGGAGCAGTACTTC | CASSLRAAGSTGEQYF
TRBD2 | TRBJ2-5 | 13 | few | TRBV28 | TGTGCCAGCAGGCCGGGGGGTGAAGAGACCCAGTACTTC | CASRPGGEETQYF
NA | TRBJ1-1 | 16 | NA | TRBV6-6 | TGTGCCAGCAGTTACTCTTCCGGACACGACCCTGCTGAAGCTTTCTTT | CASSYSSGHDPAEAFF
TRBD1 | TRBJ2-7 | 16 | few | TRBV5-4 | TGTGCCAGCAGCTTGGGCCAGGGGGTCGGTTCCTACGAGCAGTACTTC | CASSLGQGVGSYEQYF
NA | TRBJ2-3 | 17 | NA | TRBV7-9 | TGTGCCAGCAGCTTAGCGCAATCGACTAGAAGGGCAGATACGCAGTATTTT | CASSLAQSTRRADTQYF
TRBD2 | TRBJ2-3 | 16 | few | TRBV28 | TGTGCCAGCACCTTGGGGCTAGCGGGAGGATCAGATACGCAGTATTTT | CASTLGLAGGSDTQYF
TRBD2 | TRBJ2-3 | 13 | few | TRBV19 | TGTGCCAGCGGGAGGGCCAGCACAGATACGCAGTATTTT | CASGRASTDTQYF
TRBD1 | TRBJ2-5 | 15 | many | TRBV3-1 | TGTGCCAGCACCCGAAGGACAGGGTGGAGGGAGACCCAGTACTTC | CASTRRTGWRETQYF
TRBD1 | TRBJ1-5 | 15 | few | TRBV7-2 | TGTGCCAGCAGCTTACAGGGGGGGCTCGGTCAGCCCCAGCATTTT | CASSLQGGLGQPQHF
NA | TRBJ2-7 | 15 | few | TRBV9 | TGTGCCAGCAGCGTAAATAGCTACCCGTCCTACGAGCAGTACTTC | CASSVNSYPSYEQYF
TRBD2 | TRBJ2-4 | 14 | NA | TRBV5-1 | TGCGCCAGCAGCTTGGTGGGAGGGTTGGACATTCAGTACTTC | CASSLVGGLDIQYF
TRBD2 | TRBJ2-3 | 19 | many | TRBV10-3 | TGTGCCATCAGTGACGAGGCCGTCCCGGGACTAGCGGACACAGATACGCAGTATTTT | CAISDEAVPGLADTDTQYF
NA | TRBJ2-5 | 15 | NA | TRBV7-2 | TGTGCCAGCAGCCCACGACAGGCCTTCCAAGAGACCCAGTACTTC | CASSPRQAFQETQYF
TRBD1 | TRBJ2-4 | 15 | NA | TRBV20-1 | TGCAGTGCCGGGACAGAAGGCAAAGCCAAAAACATTCAGTACTTC | CSAGTEGKAKNIQYF
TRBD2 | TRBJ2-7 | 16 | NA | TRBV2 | TGTGCCAGCAGTGAACTTCCGGGACTAGCGAGCCGCGAGCAGTACTTC | CASSELPGLASREQYF
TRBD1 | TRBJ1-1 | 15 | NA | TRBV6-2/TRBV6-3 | TGTGCCAGCAGCTCGCTGGGACAGGGGGACACTGAAGCTTTCTTT | CASSSLGQGDTEAFF
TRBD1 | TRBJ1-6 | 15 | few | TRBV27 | TGTGCCAGCAGTTTAAGGGGGCTGAGGAATTCACCCCTCCACTTT | CASSLRGLRNSPLHF
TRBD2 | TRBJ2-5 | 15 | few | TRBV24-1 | TGTGCCACCAGTGATTTGAGGGAGGGGTTGGAGACCCAGTACTTC | CATSDLREGLETQYF
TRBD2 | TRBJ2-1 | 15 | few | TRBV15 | TGTGCCACCAGCGTTCGACTAGCGGCTAACAATGAGCAGTTCTTC | CATSVRLAANNEQFF
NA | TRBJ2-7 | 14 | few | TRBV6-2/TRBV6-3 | TGTGCCAGCAGCAACATTCTATCCCCCTACGAGCAGTACTTC | CASSNILSPYEQYF
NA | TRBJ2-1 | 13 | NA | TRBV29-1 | TGCAGCGCCGAGGGTTGGGTAGGGAGTGAGCAGTTCTTC | CSAEGWVGSEQFF
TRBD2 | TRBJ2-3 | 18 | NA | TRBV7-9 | TGTGCCAGCAGCTTCGGGGGGGAGCTAGCGGGACTGGGAGATACGCAGTATTTT | CASSFGGELAGLGDTQYF
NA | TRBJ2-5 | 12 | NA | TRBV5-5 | TGTGCCAGCAGGGACGATCAAGAGACCCAGTACTTC | CASRDDQETQYF
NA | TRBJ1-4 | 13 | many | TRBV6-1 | TGTGCCAGCAGTGCTTCTTTTAATGAAAAACTGTTTTTT | CASSASFNEKLFF
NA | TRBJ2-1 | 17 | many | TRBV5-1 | TGCGCCAGCAGCTCTCCGGACAGAGCTAAGCTAGGCAATGAGCAGTTCTTC | CASSSPDRAKLGNEQFF
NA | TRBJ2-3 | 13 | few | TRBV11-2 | TGTGCCAGCAGCTTACTCGGCGAAAGGAGAAAGTATTTT | CASSLLGERRKYF